The 4 T cell receptor beta chains below were found in one sample sequenced in a study of T cells of healthy individuals. TCRdb redid the calling of the 5' RACE reads with MiXCR, one entry per CDR3 protein. The data contain about 63,000 distinct CDR3 sequences, about 17% of them seen just once; the ten biggest clones take up approximately 4.6%. These receptors were collected from a human donor in good health.

This clonotype was found many times. The rearrangement uses TRBV20-1 and TRBJ2-7, with 8 bases matching TRBD2. Germline CDR1 is DFQATT and CDR2 is SNEGSKA (reference sequence). Trimming at V came to 5 bases and at J to 0 bases, leaving 3 bases not matched to a gene. The CDR3 totals 13 residues. CDR3 loop: CSAEGLDSYEQYF. The CDR3 DNA reads TGCAGTGCTGAGGGACTAGACTCCTACGAGCAGTACTTC.

The chain links TRBV6-5 to TRBJ1-1, with D maybe TRBD1 (6 bases). The germline CDR1 and CDR2 sequences are MNHEY and SVGAGI. This CDR3 region has 14 residues. V shed 7 bases and J shed 6 bases, with 18 bases lying between them. In DNA form, the CDR3 reads TGTGCCAGCATCGAACGGGGGCTTAGGGCTGAAGCTTTCTTT. Amino acids: CASIERGLRAEAFF.

This clonotype was observed a handful of times. The rearrangement uses TRBV9 and TRBJ1-3, with D possibly TRBD1 on 5 matching bases. Deletions cut 0 bases from V and 7 bases from J, with 8 bases between. The germline gives CDR1 SGDLS, CDR2 YYNGEE. The CDR3 sequence is 13 residues long. Here the CDR3 reads CASSVDGTNTIYF. The CDR3 nucleotides are TGTGCCAGCAGCGTAGACGGGACGAACACCATATATTTT.

Many counts were recorded for this clonotype. This chain joins TRBV6-5 and TRBJ2-2; D is undetermined. V lost 0 bases, J lost 1 base, and 3 bases lay in between. From germline, CDR1 is MNHEY and CDR2 SVGAGI. This CDR3 region has 14 residues. The CDR3 DNA reads TGTGCCAGCAGTTACTCGAGGAACACCGGGGAGCTGTTTTTT. Translation: CASSYSRNTGELFF.